A selection of T cell receptor beta chains follows, all from one sample in a study of blood T cells in healthy people across ages. TCRdb redid the calling of the 5' RACE reads with MiXCR, one entry per CDR3 protein. The repertoire holds roughly 1.6 million distinct CDR3 sequences, with 34% as singletons. Sequenced: blood. The receptors originated from a woman in her 30s in good health. Both conserved end residues are part of each CDR3. The D gene is left open where the match is weak. Only some rows state a clone size, as once, few, many or a class for expanded clones.

V	J	size	D	DNA	CDR3
TRBV29-1	TRBJ1-5	NA	NA	TGCAGCGTCGCCGGACAGCTGGATCTGCCCCAGCATTTT	CSVAGQLDLPQHF
TRBV5-8	TRBJ2-5	NA	NA	TGTGCCGGCCGTGGGGTGCGGACCCAGTACTTC	CAGRGVRTQYF
TRBV3-1	TRBJ2-3	few	TRBD2	TGTGCCAGCAGCCAACCTACTAGCGGGAGGACAGATACGCAGTATTTT	CASSQPTSGRTDTQYF
TRBV28	TRBJ1-6	NA	NA	TGTGCCAGCAGTTTACGGGGACAAGCCTATAATTCACCCCTCCACTTT	CASSLRGQAYNSPLHF
TRBV5-1	TRBJ2-3	many	NA	TGCGCCAGCAGCCCCTACCTCACAGATACGCAGTATTTT	CASSPYLTDTQYF
TRBV6-5	TRBJ2-6	NA	NA	TGTGCCAGCAGTTACCTTGGACAGAGCTCTGGGGCCAAAGTCCTGACTTTC	CASSYLGQSSGAKVLTF
TRBV5-1	TRBJ2-5	NA	TRBD1	TGCACCAGCAGCTTTGGACAGGGCCAAGAGACCCAGTACTTC	CTSSFGQGQETQYF
TRBV3-1	TRBJ2-3	NA	NA	TGTGCCAGCAGCCAACGGGACTTTTATTCTCTAGATACGCAGTATTTT	CASSQRDFYSLDTQYF
TRBV27	TRBJ2-1	NA	NA	TGTGCCAGCAGTTTTGGGGCAGAAACGAATGAGCAGTTCTTC	CASSFGAETNEQFF
TRBV21-1	TRBJ1-1	NA	NA	TGTGCCAGCAGCAGGTTCACTGAAGCTTTCTTT	CASSRFTEAFF
TRBV20-1	TRBJ1-5	few	TRBD1	TGCAGTGCTGCACGGGACAGGGGGGATCAGCCCCAGCATTTT	CSAARDRGDQPQHF
TRBV30	TRBJ2-2	NA	NA	TGTGCCTGGAACTGGCGGGCCGGGGAGCTGTTTTTT	CAWNWRAGELFF
TRBV27	TRBJ2-7	few	NA	TGTGCCAGCAGTCCCCGGGCTCGCACCCACGAGCAGTACTTC	CASSPRARTHEQYF
TRBV20-1	TRBJ2-7	many	NA	TGCAGTGCTAGAGTTAAGGAGACCTACGAGCAGTACTTC	CSARVKETYEQYF
TRBV10-3	TRBJ2-1	few	NA	TGTGCCATCAGTGAGTCACCAGGGGGAGGAGGTGAGCAGTTCTTC	CAISESPGGGGEQFF
TRBV6-4	TRBJ2-3	many	NA	TGTGCCAGCAGTGACCGGCAGGGGAGCACAGATACGCAGTATTTT	CASSDRQGSTDTQYF
TRBV20-1	TRBJ2-3	NA	TRBD2	TGCAGTGCTGGAATAGCGGGAGTTGGCACAGATACGCAGTATTTT	CSAGIAGVGTDTQYF
TRBV18	TRBJ2-5	few	NA	TGTGCCAGCTCACCTACACCGGGTTTCCAAGAGACCCAGTACTTC	CASSPTPGFQETQYF
TRBV7-2	TRBJ2-3	few	TRBD2	TGTGCCAGCAGCTTCTCCGGGACTATGTTCACAGATACGCAGTATTTT	CASSFSGTMFTDTQYF
TRBV20-1	TRBJ2-7	NA	NA	TGCAGTGCTAGCAGGCAGGGATGGGACTACGAGCAGTACTTC	CSASRQGWDYEQYF
TRBV20-1	TRBJ2-7	NA	NA	TGCAGTGCCCCCGTTCTTGGGAGAGGATACGAGCAGTACTTC	CSAPVLGRGYEQYF
TRBV27	TRBJ2-1	few	TRBD2	TGTGCCAGCAGTCCAGCGGGAGCCTGGGGTGAGCAGTTCTTC	CASSPAGAWGEQFF
TRBV28	TRBJ2-1	NA	NA	TGTGCCAGCAGGAGTAGGGTTTACAATGAGCAGTTCTTC	CASRSRVYNEQFF
TRBV5-1	TRBJ1-2	NA	TRBD1	TGCGCCAGCAGCTGGACAGGGTTTAATGGCTACACCTTC	CASSWTGFNGYTF
TRBV6-2/TRBV6-3	TRBJ2-1	few	NA	TGTGCCTCTCAGATCCCGGGGATAAATGAGCAGTTCTTC	CASQIPGINEQFF
TRBV4-1	TRBJ2-1	NA	TRBD2	TGCGCCAGCAGACGGATGCTCCTAGCGGGGGATCTGAACAATGAGCAGTTCTTC	CASRRMLLAGDLNNEQFF
TRBV9	TRBJ1-5	few	NA	TGTGCCAGCAGCCCGAGGAGGGATAGCAATCAGCCCCAGCATTTT	CASSPRRDSNQPQHF
TRBV15	TRBJ1-6	few	TRBD1	TGTGCCACCAGCAGACGGACAGGGAATTCACCCCTCCACTTT	CATSRRTGNSPLHF
TRBV14	TRBJ1-4	NA	NA	TGTGCCAGCAGCCAGTCGACAGCAACTAATGAAAAACTGTTTTTT	CASSQSTATNEKLFF
TRBV10-2	TRBJ1-6	NA	NA	TGCGCCAGCAGTGACCATATGGGACTTAATAATTCACCCCTCCACTTT	CASSDHMGLNNSPLHF
TRBV21-1	TRBJ2-7	few	NA	TGTGCCAGCAGCAAAGAGATGGCGGGACAGGGGGCATTGGGTCCAACAAATTACGAGCAGTACTTC	CASSKEMAGQGALGPTNYEQYF
TRBV29-1	TRBJ2-5	NA	NA	TGCAGCGCCTTACTACCGGGACCGAAGGCGGGAGAGACCCAGTACTTC	CSALLPGPKAGETQYF
TRBV20-1	TRBJ2-3	NA	NA	TGCAGTGCTAGAGATCTAACCACGGATACGCAGTATTTT	CSARDLTTDTQYF
TRBV9	TRBJ1-6	NA	TRBD1	TGTGCCAGCAGCCCAGGGGGGTCACCCCTCCACTTT	CASSPGGSPLHF
TRBV12-3/TRBV12-4	TRBJ1-1	few	TRBD1	TGTGCCAGCAGTTTATCCCCCGGGACAGTCCCTTCTGGCACTGAAGCTTTCTTT	CASSLSPGTVPSGTEAFF
TRBV5-1	TRBJ2-7	few	NA	TGCGCCAGCAGCTTGTTTACAGACTACGAGCAGTACTTC	CASSLFTDYEQYF
TRBV6-1	TRBJ2-5	NA	TRBD2	TGTGCCAGCAGTAGGGGACTAGCGGGAGGGAAGGGAGAGACCCAGTACTTC	CASSRGLAGGKGETQYF
TRBV28	TRBJ2-4	NA	NA	TGTGCCAGCAGCCTACTAGGGAGGGGGCAGTACTTC	CASSLLGRGQYF
TRBV20-1	TRBJ2-3	NA	NA	TGCAGTGCTAGAGTGCGGATATTCACAGATACGCAGTATTTT	CSARVRIFTDTQYF
TRBV20-1	TRBJ1-5	NA	TRBD1	TGCAGTGCTAGAGAGCTGACAGGGGAAGCTCAGCCCCAGCATTTT	CSARELTGEAQPQHF
TRBV5-1	TRBJ1-2	NA	TRBD1	TGCGCCAGCAGCTTGGGCGGGACAGGAAGCTATGGCTACACCTTC	CASSLGGTGSYGYTF
TRBV20-1	TRBJ2-1	many	NA	TGCAGTGCTAGAGCTTTTACAGAGAGGGATGAGCAGTTCTTC	CSARAFTERDEQFF
TRBV28	TRBJ2-5	NA	NA	TGTGCCAGCAGTTTTGGGATGTCACGGTACTTC	CASSFGMSRYF